This T cell receptor beta chain was profiled in a study of OX40 agonist ivuxolimab in advanced cancers. About this clone: As the CDR3 is not closed by the conserved phenylalanine or tryptophan, this likely results from a read error. It is unclear where the CDR3 begins or ends on the DNA, so no DNA is shown, and the CDR3 is as TCRdb lists it.

This table comes from immunoSEQ multiplex PCR, and its TCRdb copy is limited to in-frame clones, with some not included. The sample records about 74,000 clones, around 80% being singletons. The CDR3 length is 9 residues, termini included. Per germline, CDR1 LNHDA and CDR2 SQIVND (reference sequence). The sequences come from CD4+ or CD8+ T cells sorted from blood, collected in a trial of the OX40 agonist ivuxolimab. The sequence came from an adult with an advanced solid tumor such as melanoma, head and neck, liver or kidney cancer. The genes are TRBV19 and TRBJ1-4. CDR3 region: CASSILKRP.